This TCR beta chain emerged from a study of cytomegalovirus exposure and HLA in healthy donors. Overall study: The study's early data release held tens of millions of unique TCRs from HLA-typed donors.

With 60 Vbeta and 13 Jbeta primers, the PCR was carried out. Some clones are missing from TCRdb's copy, which holds only in-frame ones; the method was immunoSEQ multiplex PCR. This table has more than 90,000 clones, roughly 70% appearing once. The germline gives CDR1 SGHVS, CDR2 FQNEAQ. The J segment lost 1 base and the V segment lost 1 base, leaving 4 bases of the junction unmatched. The CDR3 is 16 amino acids. Study-level results: The authors later found TCR association rates varying by HLA locus, with DRB1 most and HLA-C fewest. The majority of TCR sequences were rare, yet some public TCRs appeared in many donors. When analyzed later, a missense DCLRE1C variant was found to be linked to TCR beta V- and J-gene trimming.

This clone occurred a few times. The antigen remains undetermined. The clonotype comes from a man aged 25-45 years in good health and CMV-seropositive. The specimen sequenced was PBMCs. The chain employs TRBV7-8 and TRBJ2-7, with 10 bases identical to TRBD2. CDR3 region: CASSLGASGGSYEQYF. The CDR3 nucleotides are TGTGCCAGCAGCTTAGGGGCTAGCGGGGGTTCCTACGAGCAGTACTTC.